The 10 T cell receptor beta chains below were found in one sample sequenced in a study of T cell responses to AZD1222 COVID-19 vaccine. Repertoires were generated with immunoSEQ multiplex PCR, while TCRdb's copy carries only in-frame clones and drops some. The sample gives 110,000 or so clones, approximately 87% of which show up once; 9.5% to 15% is in the top ten. Sequencing was performed on peripheral blood, taken on day 0 of AZD1222 vaccination. These receptors originate from an adult in good health.

The chain couples TRBV6-2 or TRBV6-3 to TRBJ2-5; D gene unclear. This CDR3 region has 12 residues. In germline, CDR1 is MNHEY, CDR2 SVGEGT. With 5 bases removed from V and 5 bases from J, the gap between germline ends came to 9 bases. CDR3: CASSPTRETQYF. The CDR3 DNA reads TGTGCCAGCAGTCCCACCCGGGAGACCCAGTACTTC.

The rearrangement uses TRBV18 and TRBJ1-4; perhaps TRBD1 as D (5 bases). Trimming shortened V by 1 base and J by 0 bases, and 9 bases separated the two germline ends. The CDR3 spans 16 residues. From germline, CDR1 is KGHSH and CDR2 LQKENI. As DNA, the CDR3 is TGTGCCAGCTCACCACGAAAACAGGCAACTAATGAAAAACTGTTTTTT. Translating it yields CASSPRKQATNEKLFF.

This clone was detected a few times. The chain recombines TRBV6-1 with TRBJ1-6; 7 positions match TRBD1. The J segment lost 10 bases and the V segment lost 3 bases, leaving 9 bases of the junction unmatched. Germline V gene lookup returns CDR1 MNHNS and CDR2 SASEGT. CDR3 length: 15 residues. The CDR3 DNA reads as TGTGCCAGCAGTGACGGTCAGGGGGGCAGCTCACCCCTCCACTTT. The encoded protein is CASSDGQGGSSPLHF.

The genes are TRBV6-5 and TRBJ1-3; D might be TRBD1 (6 bases). Trimming removed 5 bases at V and 0 bases at J, with 11 bases between. This CDR3 contains 15 residues. The germline V gene has CDR1 MNHEY and CDR2 SVGAGI. CDR3 sequence reads: CASSRDRSSGNTIYF. DNA of the CDR3: TGTGCCAGCAGTCGCGACAGGTCCTCTGGAAACACCATATATTTT.

This chain connects TRBV6-5 to TRBJ1-6; D not certain. Germline-derived CDR1 and CDR2 are MNHEY and SVGAGI. The CDR3 has 13 residues. The V and J ends lost 6 bases and 5 bases respectively, with 8 bases between them. For the CDR3, the DNA is TGTGCCAGCAGAGTTGCGGATAATTCACCCCTCCACTTT. Translation gives CASRVADNSPLHF.

The chain has TRBV9 and TRBJ1-3, with D unresolved. The CDR3 sequence is 14 residues long. V lost 4 bases to trimming and J lost 4 bases, with 12 bases between them. Germline CDR1 SGDLS, CDR2 YYNGEE. The CDR3: CASSPSVGGNTIYF. In nucleotides, the CDR3 is TGTGCCAGCAGCCCCTCCGTGGGGGGAAACACCATATATTTT.

This clone appeared a few times. V is TRBV19 and J is TRBJ2-4; D tentatively reads TRBD1 or TRBD2 (5 bases each). In germline, CDR1 is LNHDA, CDR2 SQIVND (reference sequence). V was pared by 3 bases and J by 3 bases, with 9 bases between. The CDR3 consists of 14 residues. CDR3 DNA: TGTGCCAGTAGTATGAGGGGCGGCAAAAACATTCAGTACTTC. Encoded protein: CASSMRGGKNIQYF. The full variable domain, rest sourced from reference TRBV19 and TRBJ2-4, is DGGITQSPKYLFRKEGQNVTLSCEQNLNHDAMYWYRQDPGQGLRLIYYSQIVNDFQKGDIAEGYSVSREKKESFPLTVTSAQKNPTAFYLCASSMRGGKNIQYFGAGTRLSVL.

This clone was seen only a few times. This chain joins TRBV10-3 and TRBJ1-1, with TRBD1 matching over 8 bases. CDR1 and CDR2 from the germline V gene are ENHRY and SYGVKD. J gave up 2 bases and V 7 bases, and 3 bases lay outside the gene matches. The CDR3 spans 13 residues. The CDR3 is CAIKQGDNTEAFF. CDR3 coding DNA: TGTGCCATCAAACAGGGGGATAACACTGAAGCTTTCTTT.

This sequence joins TRBV7-2 and TRBJ2-1; D might be TRBD2 (6 bases). This CDR3 region has 14 residues. Germline V gene data show CDR1 as SGHTA and CDR2 as FQGNSA. The V end was cut by 7 bases, the J end by 7 bases, with 17 bases between. The CDR3 DNA follows: TGTGCCAGCAACCTAGCGTTGGGGAGGAATGAGCAGTTCTTC. Residues: CASNLALGRNEQFF.

This clone has just one count. The chain uses TRBV28 and TRBJ1-1; D remains ambiguous. This CDR3 contains 10 residues. Germline V CDR1 and CDR2: MDHEN, SYDVKM. Trimming removed 6 bases at V and 3 bases at J, with 2 bases between. The DNA for the CDR3 is TGTGCCAGCAGGGACACTGAAGCTTTCTTT. Protein: CASRDTEAFF.